A single sample gave rise to the 23 T cell receptor beta chains below, sequenced in a study of blood T cell repertoires in COVID-19. The repertoire was sequenced with immunoSEQ multiplex PCR; TCRdb's copy has only in-frame clones and lacks some. The sample has 290,000 or so clones, approximately 89% seen once; the top ten hold approximately 2.5%. Sequenced: PBMCs or T cells enriched from blood (not recorded which). These receptors all stem from a woman between 18 and 29 years old who had recovered from COVID-19.

CDR3 region: CASSAPRGPRQGLWYGANVLTF. CDR3 DNA: TGTGCCAGCAGCGCTCCCCGGGGCCCAAGACAGGGCTTATGGTACGGGGCCAACGTCCTGACTTTC. V gene TRBV9 combines with J gene TRBJ2-6; 7 nucleotides agree with TRBD1. The CDR3 spans 22 residues. Germline V lookup: CDR1 SGDLS, CDR2 YYNGEE. J gave up 4 bases and V 3 bases, and 25 bases lay outside the gene matches.

V usage is TRBV5-8 and J usage is TRBJ1-5; D remains unclear. The V gene's germline CDR1 is SGHTS and CDR2 YDEGEE. The CDR3 loop spans 11 amino acids. V dropped 4 bases and J dropped 9 bases, with 8 bases sitting between them. The CDR3 spells CASSRVPPQHF. The DNA for the CDR3 is TGTGCCAGCAGCCGGGTTCCGCCCCAGCATTTT.

This clone was seen more than once but under ten times. The genes are TRBV4-1 and TRBJ2-7, with D unclear. This CDR3 has 15 residues. Trimming took off 1 base at V and 0 bases at J, with 10 bases between the two ends. In germline, CDR1 is MGHRA, CDR2 YSYEKL. The CDR3 sequence: CASSQAFPLSYEQYF. For the CDR3, the DNA is TGCGCCAGCAGCCAAGCGTTCCCTCTCTCCTACGAGCAGTACTTC.

The V gene is TRBV11-3, the J gene TRBJ2-2; tentative D call: TRBD2 (7 bases). The germline V gene has CDR1 SGHNT and CDR2 YENEEA. The CDR3 is 15 amino acids. The V gene lost 3 bases and the J gene lost 6 bases, with 14 bases spanning the gap. The DNA for the CDR3 is TGTGCCAGCAGCTTTCGGGGGGCGGACGCCGGGGAGCTGTTTTTT. Translating gives CASSFRGADAGELFF.

The chain recombines TRBV7-9 with TRBJ2-1; 11 bases agree with TRBD2. CDR1 SEHNR and CDR2 FQNEAQ come from the germline V gene (reference sequence). The CDR3 covers 16 residues. Trimming removed 6 bases from V and 1 base from J; junction bases left unmatched: 5. CDR3 in amino acids: CASSLLAGESYNEQFF. Here the CDR3 DNA reads TGTGCCAGCAGTCTACTAGCGGGAGAATCCTACAATGAGCAGTTCTTC.

The chain uses TRBV30 and TRBJ2-7; 14 bases are shared with TRBD2. Germline trimming cut 3 bases from V and 0 bases from J; bases unmatched to any gene: 7. From germline, CDR1 is GTSNPN and CDR2 SVGIG (reference sequence). CDR3 length: 17 amino acids. The CDR3 DNA sequence: TGTGCCTGGAGCGCCGGGACTAGCGGGAGTAACTCCTACGAGCAGTACTTC. It is translated as CAWSAGTSGSNSYEQYF.

The chain uses TRBV2 and TRBJ1-2; 9 nucleotides line up with TRBD1. The CDR3 sequence is 17 residues long. The V and J ends lost 11 bases and 8 bases, in that order; junction bases with no gene match: 24. CDR1 is SNHLY and CDR2 is FYNNEI in the germline V gene. CDR3 sequence (DNA): TGTGCCGGATTTTACCGGGACAGGGAAATCGTAGATGGGGGCTACACCTTC. Its translation: CAGFYRDREIVDGGYTF.

V gene TRBV7-7 combines with J gene TRBJ2-5, with D possibly TRBD2 on 6 matching bases. Germline CDR1 is SSHAT and CDR2 is FNYEAQ (reference sequence). The CDR3 has 15 residues. Trimming cost V 2 bases and J 5 bases, with 15 bases left between them. CDR3 region: CASSLRGGAWETQYF. Written as DNA, the CDR3 is TGTGCCAGCAGCTTAAGGGGCGGGGCGTGGGAGACCCAGTACTTC.

In this sample, this clone turned up a few times. V and J are TRBV30 and TRBJ2-5; D is possibly TRBD1 (6 bases). Trimming removed 1 base from V and 4 bases from J, with 19 bases in between. The CDR3 runs to 16 residues. CDR1 is GTSNPN and CDR2 is SVGIG in the germline V gene (reference sequence). CDR3 sequence reads: CAWSELGPTGRETQYF. CDR3 DNA: TGTGCCTGGAGTGAATTGGGACCCACAGGGAGAGAGACCCAGTACTTC.

Written as DNA, the CDR3 is TGCACCAGCAGCCGTCGGACAGCCTCCGAGCAGTACTTC. Translated: CTSSRRTASEQYF. The genes are TRBV1 and TRBJ2-7; TRBD1, as called in the table, went unchecked against the DNA. TRBV1 is a recognized pseudogene. This CDR3 has 13 residues.

V gene TRBV18 combines with J gene TRBJ2-2; D ambiguous. V was clipped by 2 bases and J by 7 bases, with 8 bases between them. Germline assignment: CDR1 KGHSH and CDR2 LQKENI. The CDR3 is made up of 13 amino acids. The CDR3 region has the DNA TGTGCCAGCTCACCATTGGAGTACGGGGAGCTGTTTTTT. It codes for CASSPLEYGELFF.

V usage is TRBV2 and J usage is TRBJ2-3; TRBD1 matches 12 bases. V dropped 11 bases and J dropped 2; count of bases not matched to a gene: 5. Germline-derived CDR1 and CDR2 are SNHLY and FYNNEI. The CDR3 covers 14 residues. CDR3 loop: CAGDRGRNTDTQYF. CDR3 DNA sequence: TGTGCCGGGGACAGGGGGCGTAACACAGATACGCAGTATTTT. Drawing the rest from reference TRBV2 and TRBJ2-3, the complete variable domain is EPEVTQTPSHQVTQMGQEVILRCVPISNHLYFYWYRQILGQKVEFLVSFYNNEISEKSEIFDDQFSVERPDGSNFTLKIRSTKLEDSAMYFCAGDRGRNTDTQYFGPGTRLTVL.

The chain uses TRBV24-1 and TRBJ2-7; 7 bases align to TRBD1. Looked up from germline, CDR1 is KGHDR and CDR2 is SFDVKD. The V and J ends lost 5 bases and 5 bases, in that order; junction bases with no gene match: 8. The length of the CDR3 is 14 residues. DNA for the CDR3: TGTGCCACCAGTGGTCCGACAGGGATTCACGAGCAGTACTTC. It specifies CATSGPTGIHEQYF.

This CDR3 reads CATNRVSTEAFF. The CDR3 nucleotides are TGTGCCACCAACAGGGTAAGCACTGAAGCTTTCTTT. V is TRBV2 and J is TRBJ1-1; D may be TRBD1 (6 bases). There are 12 residues in the CDR3. The germline V and J ends were trimmed by 10 bases and 4 bases, with 13 bases remaining between them. Germline CDR1 SNHLY, CDR2 FYNNEI. The full variable domain, in which reference TRBV2 and TRBJ1-1 provide the parts outside the CDR3, is EPEVTQTPSHQVTQMGQEVILRCVPISNHLYFYWYRQILGQKVEFLVSFYNNEISEKSEIFDDQFSVERPDGSNFTLKIRSTKLEDSAMYFCATNRVSTEAFFGQGTRLTVV.

This clone was seen a few times. The V and J genes are TRBV29-1 and TRBJ1-5; D is possibly TRBD1 (6 bases). Germline V gene sequence: CDR1 SQVTM, CDR2 ANQGSEA. Trimming stripped 6 bases from V and 5 bases from J, with 11 bases between. This CDR3 has 12 amino acids. Written as DNA, the CDR3 is TGCAGCGTCACGGCAGGGGATCAGCCCCAGCATTTT. Amino acids: CSVTAGDQPQHF.

V is TRBV5-1 and J is TRBJ2-3, with 8 bases lining up with TRBD2. Germline values: CDR1 SGHRS, CDR2 YFSETQ. This CDR3 comprises 15 residues. Trimming at V came to 4 bases and at J to 6 bases, leaving 10 bases not matched to a gene. The CDR3 here is CASSVGPGGVDTQYF. The CDR3 DNA is TGCGCCAGCAGCGTGGGACCCGGGGGGGTTGATACGCAGTATTTT.

V usage is TRBV28 and J usage is TRBJ2-1; the match to TRBD2 covers 15 bases. J lost 10 bases, V lost 8 bases, and 9 bases had no gene match. The CDR3 is 15 residues long. Germline loops: CDR1 MDHEN, CDR2 SYDVKM. The CDR3 spells CASFTRTSGRAEQFF. Written as DNA, the CDR3 is TGTGCCAGCTTCACAAGGACTAGCGGGAGGGCAGAGCAGTTCTTC.

This rearrangement joins TRBV19 to TRBJ2-1; the match to TRBD2 covers 8 bases. CDR1 and CDR2 (germline): LNHDA, SQIVND (reference sequence). J lost 7 bases, V lost 3 bases, and 8 bases had no gene match. The CDR3 covers 15 residues. The CDR3 nucleotides are TGTGCCAGTAGTATCTCGAGCGGGAGAAGTAATGAGCAGTTCTTC. It codes for CASSISSGRSNEQFF.

A remark on this clone: Germline and junction disagree at one end, which may indicate a read error. V gene TRBV11-2 combines with J gene TRBJ2-7; a possible D gene is TRBD2 (6 bases). Germline V gene lookup returns CDR1 SGHAT and CDR2 FQNNGV. CDR3 length: 16 amino acids. The CDR3 region is CASSSLRGQTSHEQYF. CDR3 bases: TGTGCCAGCAGTTCCCTGCGGGGTCAGACCTCCCACGAGCAGTACTTC.

A few counts support this clone. The rearrangement joins TRBV9 to TRBJ1-4; tentative D call: TRBD1 (5 bases). V was trimmed by 3 bases and J by 1 base, leaving 10 bases between them. CDR1 is SGDLS and CDR2 is YYNGEE in the germline V gene. The CDR3 spans 15 residues. The CDR3 loop reads CASSARAVTNEKLFF. As DNA, the CDR3 is TGTGCCAGCAGCGCCAGGGCTGTAACTAATGAAAAACTGTTTTTT.

The CDR3 region has the DNA TGTGCCAGCAGCGCTCCTAGACCCGGGGAGCTGTTTTTT. This encodes CASSAPRPGELFF. The V call is TRBV6-5, the J call TRBJ2-2; D not resolved. V was cut by 6 bases and J by 6 bases, with 11 bases left in between. The CDR3 has 13 residues. Germline loops: CDR1 MNHEY, CDR2 SVGAGI.

This rearrangement joins TRBV9 to TRBJ2-5, with TRBD2 matching over 16 bases. The CDR3 has 18 amino acids. Unmatched junction bases numbered 7, after V lost 4 bases and J lost 1 base. The germline CDR1 and CDR2 sequences are SGDLS and YYNGEE. CDR3 coding DNA: TGTGCCAGCAGCCAGGGACTAGCGGGAGGGGAACTCCAAGAGACCCAGTACTTC. This gives the protein CASSQGLAGGELQETQYF. The full variable domain, rest sourced from reference TRBV9 and TRBJ2-5, is DSGVTQTPKHLITATGQRVTLRCSPRSGDLSVYWYQQSLDQGLQFLIQYYNGEERAKGNILERFSAQQFPDLHSELNLSSLELGDSALYFCASSQGLAGGELQETQYFGPGTRLLVL.

In DNA, the CDR3 is TGTGCCAGCAGTTCACAGACAGGGGGTTTGAATGAGCAGTTCTTC. Translated: CASSSQTGGLNEQFF. The J gene is TRBJ2-1, the V gene TRBV6-2 or TRBV6-3; TRBD1 agrees at 9 bases. Germline CDR1 is MNHEY and CDR2 is SVGEGT. V shed 4 bases, J shed 7 bases, and the junction held 8 bases outside the gene matches. This CDR3 is 15 amino acids long.